The sequence of this T cell receptor beta chain was determined in a study of tumor-infiltrating lymphocytes in oesophageal squamous cell carcinoma. TCRdb reanalysed the PCR reads using MiXCR and keeps one entry per CDR3 protein. This sample has 15,000 or so distinct CDR3 sequences, with 50% to 55% found just once. The V gene's germline CDR1 is SGHTA and CDR2 FQGTGA. This CDR3 contains 15 residues. The sequenced material came from esophageal tumor tissue. The TCR was taken from a female donor with esophageal squamous cell carcinoma. The chain employs TRBV7-3 and TRBJ2-5, with TRBD2 matching over 9 bases. The end of the DNA aligns better with TRBJ2-1, so the J call may be wrong. DNA for the CDR3: TGTGCCAGCAGCTTAACAGCTAGCGGGATGAATGAGCAGTTCTTC. Amino acid sequence: CASSLTASGMNEQFF.